The 28 T cell receptor beta chains below all came from one sample that was sequenced in a study of blood T cell repertoires in COVID-19. Profiling relied on immunoSEQ multiplex PCR, and the TCRdb table lists in-frame clones only, not all of them. The table has 70,000 to 90,000 clones, 65% to 90% seen once; the top ten hold 9.6%. Sequenced: peripheral blood. The receptors shown here come from a man aged 45-65 years with COVID-19, enrolled during active disease.

In the case of this clone: The sample holds other DNA sequences that translate to the same CDR3. This rearrangement joins TRBV4-2 to TRBJ2-7, with D possibly TRBD2 on 5 matching bases. Trimming pared 1 base from V and 4 bases from J, leaving 5 bases between. From germline, CDR1 is LGHNA and CDR2 YNFKEQ. This CDR3 comprises 12 residues. The CDR3 coding sequence is TGTGCCAGCAGCCAAGCGGGGTACGAGCAGTACTTC. It codes for CASSQAGYEQYF.

The chain has TRBV18 and TRBJ2-2, with 12 bases that match TRBD1. This CDR3 has 15 amino acids. V shed 3 bases and J 7 bases; nucleotides not matched to a gene: 3. CDR1 and CDR2 from the germline V gene are KGHSH and LQKENI. CDR3 DNA sequence: TGTGCCAGCTCACCGGGACAGGGGGCTTTCGGGGAGCTGTTTTTT. Its protein product is CASSPGQGAFGELFF.

V is TRBV3-1 (or the pseudogene TRBV3-2) and J is TRBJ2-7, with 9 bases matching TRBD2. V shed 6 bases, J shed 2 bases, and the junction held 5 bases outside the gene matches. Germline V gene sequence: CDR1 LGHDT, CDR2 YNNKEL (reference sequence). The CDR3 length is 14 residues. The chain's CDR3 is CASRQTSGTYEQYF. The CDR3 coding sequence is TGTGCCAGCAGGCAGACTAGCGGAACCTACGAGCAGTACTTC.

The chain links TRBV11-2 to TRBJ2-5; 8 nucleotides agree with TRBD1. V shed 5 bases, J shed 4 bases, and the junction held 9 bases outside the gene matches. Germline lookup yields CDR1 SGHAT and CDR2 FQNNGV. CDR3 length equals 15 residues. CDR3 in amino acids: CASSPRQGNRETQYF. The CDR3 DNA sequence: TGTGCCAGCAGCCCCCGACAGGGGAACAGAGAGACCCAGTACTTC.

The chain recombines TRBV6-4 with TRBJ1-5, with a tentative D call TRBD1 (6 bases). The V and J ends lost 3 bases and 4 bases respectively, with 10 bases between them. The CDR3 has 14 amino acids. Germline CDR1 MRHNA, CDR2 SNTAGT. CDR3 in DNA: TGTGCCAGCAGTGAGGGGCAGGGGAATCAGCCCCAGCATTTT. This gives the protein CASSEGQGNQPQHF.

This sequence joins TRBV27 and TRBJ1-6; TRBD1 agrees at 10 bases. V lost 10 bases to trimming and J lost 10 bases; unmatched junction nucleotides: 7. The CDR3 sequence is 13 residues long. Germline V lookup: CDR1 MNHEY, CDR2 SMNVEV (reference sequence). The CDR3 nucleotides read TGTGCCACCCGGGGACAGGGGAGATCACCCCTCCACTTT. It encodes CATRGQGRSPLHF.

This clone has more than one count but fewer than ten. V and J are TRBV6-5 and TRBJ1-6; 10 positions match TRBD1. The CDR3 is 15 amino acids. Germline V lookup: CDR1 MNHEY, CDR2 SVGAGI. The V gene end was trimmed by 0 bases and the J gene end by 9 bases; junction bases not matched to a gene: 2. CDR3 loop: CASSYSGQGVSPLHF. The CDR3 nucleotides read TGTGCCAGCAGTTACTCCGGACAGGGGGTTTCACCCCTCCACTTT.

The chain recombines TRBV6-6 with TRBJ1-1, with D perhaps TRBD1 (5 bases). In germline, CDR1 is MNHNY, CDR2 SVGAGI (reference sequence). With 6 bases removed from V and 0 bases from J, the gap between germline ends came to 8 bases. CDR3 length: 13 amino acids. The DNA of the CDR3 is TGTGCCAGCAGCGGGGGGGTGAACACTGAAGCTTTCTTT. It specifies CASSGGVNTEAFF.

V is TRBV7-2 and J is TRBJ2-5; D possibly corresponds to TRBD2 (6 bases). This CDR3 comprises 14 residues. The V end was cut by 0 bases, the J end by 4 bases, with 9 bases between. Germline V gene sequence: CDR1 SGHTA, CDR2 FQGNSA. The CDR3 loop is CASSLAGGRETQYF. The DNA of the CDR3 is TGTGCCAGCAGCTTAGCGGGAGGTAGAGAGACCCAGTACTTC.

CDR3 coding DNA: TGCAGTGCTAGTCACTACTTAAGTAACAATGAGCAGTTCTTC. Its translation is CSASHYLSNNEQFF. The V call is TRBV20-1, the J call TRBJ2-1; D is unclear. CDR3 size: 14 residues. V lost 3 bases, J lost 5 bases, and 14 bases lay in between. Germline-derived CDR1 and CDR2 are DFQATT and SNEGSKA (reference sequence).

The rearrangement uses TRBV27 and TRBJ1-2, with D maybe TRBD1 (6 bases). The ends were cut back, 2 bases at V and 4 bases at J, with 8 bases in the middle. The germline CDR1 and CDR2 sequences are MNHEY and SMNVEV (reference sequence). This CDR3 has 13 amino acids. The CDR3 spells CASSLDRTYGYTF. In nucleotides, the CDR3 is TGTGCCAGCAGTTTAGACAGGACCTATGGCTACACCTTC.

CDR3 bases: TGTGCCAGCACCCTCCCGGGGTCCACTGAAGCTTTCTTT. Translating gives CASTLPGSTEAFF. The chain is built from TRBV6-5 and TRBJ1-1; unclear D gene. Germline V gene sequence: CDR1 MNHEY, CDR2 SVGAGI. Deletions cut 7 bases from V and 4 bases from J, with 13 bases between. The CDR3 is 13 amino acids.

CDR3 bases: TGTGCCAGCAGTTACTCCGCGGGACAGAATAACTATGGCTACACCTTC. It translates to CASSYSAGQNNYGYTF. The rearrangement joins TRBV6-5 to TRBJ1-2; TRBD1 agrees at 7 bases. Germline CDR1 reads MNHEY; CDR2 reads SVGAGI. The length of the CDR3 is 16 residues. V was pared by 0 bases and J by 1 base, with 5 bases of the junction left unmatched.

The chain joins TRBV5-1 to TRBJ2-3, with TRBD2 identical over 14 bases. This CDR3 has 14 residues. The V gene end was trimmed by 7 bases and the J gene end by 6 bases; junction bases not matched to a gene: 4. CDR1 and CDR2 (germline): SGHRS, YFSETQ. Here the CDR3 reads CASGRTSGGDTQYF. DNA for the CDR3: TGCGCCAGCGGTCGGACTAGCGGGGGGGATACGCAGTATTTT.

The chain employs TRBV5-6 and TRBJ2-5; D uncertain. The CDR3 is 13 residues long. The germline V and J ends were trimmed by 0 bases and 2 bases, with 5 bases remaining between them. The germline gives CDR1 SGHDT, CDR2 YYEEEE. CDR3 loop: CASSLGLQETQYF. The DNA for the CDR3 is TGTGCCAGCAGCTTGGGACTTCAAGAGACCCAGTACTTC.

The chain combines TRBV5-1 with TRBJ2-1, with 9 nucleotides matching TRBD2. V lost 2 bases, J lost 10 bases, and 4 bases stayed unmatched. CDR1 is SGHRS and CDR2 is YFSETQ in the germline V gene. The CDR3 covers 13 residues. CDR3 sequence: CASSLRAGGEQFF. The CDR3 bases are TGCGCCAGCAGCTTACGAGCGGGAGGCGAGCAGTTCTTC.

V and J are TRBV6-5 and TRBJ2-7; 9 nucleotides align to TRBD2. Germline CDR1 reads MNHEY; CDR2 reads SVGAGI. Trimming took 8 bases from V and 7 from J; bases not matched to a gene: 9. The CDR3 covers 13 residues. The DNA for the CDR3 is TGTGCCAGCCGGCGGGGGGGGCACGAAGAGCAGTACTTC. It codes for CASRRGGHEEQYF.

The chain joins TRBV19 to TRBJ2-5, with a possible D match to TRBD1 (6 bases). Germline-derived CDR1 and CDR2 are LNHDA and SQIVND (reference sequence). V was cut by 5 bases and J by 0 bases, with 13 bases left in between. The CDR3 loop spans 15 amino acids. This CDR3 is CASSRGRGHQETQYF. CDR3 sequence (DNA): TGTGCCAGTAGTCGGGGCAGGGGCCACCAAGAGACCCAGTACTTC.

The chain combines TRBV18 with TRBJ2-6, with 8 positions matching TRBD1. CDR3 size: 17 residues. V lost 2 bases, J lost 2 bases, and 5 bases stayed unmatched. Germline lookup yields CDR1 KGHSH and CDR2 LQKENI. The CDR3 reads CASSPVAGGTGANVLTF. The CDR3 DNA follows: TGTGCCAGCTCACCAGTCGCAGGGGGCACTGGGGCCAACGTCCTGACTTTC. Drawing the rest from reference TRBV18 and TRBJ2-6, the complete variable domain is NAGVMQNPRHLVRRRGQEARLRCSPMKGHSHVYWYRQLPEEGLKFMVYLQKENIIDESGMPKERFSAEFPKEGPSILRIQQVVRGDSAAYFCASSPVAGGTGANVLTFGAGSRLTVL.

V and J are TRBV30 and TRBJ1-5; D is ambiguous. CDR1 is GTSNPN and CDR2 is SVGIG in the germline V gene (reference sequence). Trimming took 3 bases from V and 5 from J, leaving 8 bases between them. The CDR3 consists of 12 residues. The CDR3 bases are TGTGCCTGGAGCGGGAGCGATCAGCCCCAGCATTTT. Amino acid sequence: CAWSGSDQPQHF.

Only one count was recorded for this clone. The rearrangement uses TRBV19 and TRBJ1-5; D is perhaps TRBD1 (5 bases). Germline-derived CDR1 and CDR2 are LNHDA and SQIVND (reference sequence). The CDR3 spans 15 residues. Between the trimmed V and J ends, which lost 10 bases and 4 bases, there was a span of 20 bases. The DNA for the CDR3 is TGTGCCACCTGGGACTTAGGGGCGGGGAATCAGCCCCAGCATTTT. Translation: CATWDLGAGNQPQHF.

As DNA, the CDR3 is TGTGCCAGCAGTGAAAACGGGAGGTACTCTGGAAACACCATATATTTT. Translated: CASSENGRYSGNTIYF. The rearrangement joins TRBV6-1 to TRBJ1-3; D is ambiguous. Germline assignment: CDR1 MNHNS and CDR2 SASEGT. The CDR3 consists of 16 residues. The V end lost 2 bases, the J end lost 0 bases, and 11 bases lay between the germline ends.

The gene calls are TRBV4-1 and TRBJ1-2; D is unclear. The CDR3 extends over 14 amino acids. Between the trimmed V and J ends, which lost 3 bases and 3 bases, there was a span of 11 bases. Germline V gene data show CDR1 as MGHRA and CDR2 as YSYEKL. CDR3 in amino acids: CASSQEHQDYGYTF. CDR3 bases: TGCGCCAGCAGCCAGGAACACCAGGACTATGGCTACACCTTC.

V is TRBV5-6 and J is TRBJ2-7; 7 nucleotides agree with TRBD2. CDR3 length equals 14 residues. Germline assignment: CDR1 SGHDT and CDR2 YYEEEE. V shed 1 base and J 1 base; nucleotides not matched to a gene: 2. CDR3 DNA: TGTGCCAGCAGCTTGCGACTAGCATCCTACGAGCAGTACTTC. Translating gives CASSLRLASYEQYF.

The CDR3 here is CAISSGQGRDEQYF. The CDR3 bases are TGTGCCATCAGTAGCGGACAGGGACGCGACGAGCAGTACTTC. V is TRBV10-3 and J is TRBJ2-7, with TRBD1 identical over 8 bases. J was trimmed by 5 bases and V by 5 bases; bases with no gene match: 8. CDR3 size: 14 residues. Germline CDR1 reads ENHRY; CDR2 reads SYGVKD.

V is TRBV19 and J is TRBJ1-5; TRBD1 might be the D (6 bases). The CDR3 length is 18 residues. CDR1 and CDR2 from the germline V gene are LNHDA and SQIVND (reference sequence). Trimming cost V 5 bases and J 2 bases, with 22 bases left between them. The CDR3 sequence is CASSLRVTGTQGNQPQHF. CDR3 DNA: TGTGCCAGTAGTTTGCGAGTCACAGGGACGCAGGGCAATCAGCCCCAGCATTTT. Drawing the rest from reference TRBV19 and TRBJ1-5, the complete variable domain is DGGITQSPKYLFRKEGQNVTLSCEQNLNHDAMYWYRQDPGQGLRLIYYSQIVNDFQKGDIAEGYSVSREKKESFPLTVTSAQKNPTAFYLCASSLRVTGTQGNQPQHFGDGTRLSIL.

The chain uses TRBV6-1 and TRBJ2-3; 11 positions agree with TRBD2. V dropped 3 bases and J dropped 2; count of bases not matched to a gene: 7. The CDR3 extends over 17 amino acids. Per the germline V gene, CDR1 is MNHNS and CDR2 is SASEGT. The CDR3 sequence: CASSDYRTSGYTDTQYF. Written as DNA, the CDR3 is TGTGCCAGCAGTGACTACAGGACTAGCGGGTACACAGATACGCAGTATTTT.

V and J are TRBV2 and TRBJ2-7; a weak D match, TRBD2 (6 bases). Germline CDR1 is SNHLY and CDR2 is FYNNEI. The CDR3 is 14 residues long. Trimming shortened V by 8 bases and J by 6 bases, and 20 bases separated the two germline ends. CDR3 DNA sequence: TGTGCCAGCGGGGTTCGTTCGGGAGCCCCCGAGCAGTACTTC. It is translated as CASGVRSGAPEQYF.